Shown below are 11 T cell receptor beta chains from a single sample sequenced in a study of blood T cell repertoires in COVID-19. Some clones are missing from TCRdb's copy, which holds only in-frame ones; the method was immunoSEQ multiplex PCR. This table holds over 250,000 clones, 80% to 90% found once. Sequencing input: peripheral blood. The receptors originated from a woman between 65 and 79 years old with acute or convalescent COVID-19.

J is TRBJ2-2 and V is TRBV6-5; 10 nucleotides line up with TRBD1. With V trimmed by 7 bases and J by 6 bases, 8 bases remained unmatched. CDR3 length: 15 residues. CDR1 MNHEY and CDR2 SVGAGI come from the germline V gene. In nucleotides, the CDR3 is TGTGCCAGCATCCCGGGACAGGGGATGTCCGGGGAGCTGTTTTTT. Its protein product is CASIPGQGMSGELFF.

This rearrangement joins TRBV4-1 to TRBJ2-3; 8 bases are shared with TRBD1. The J segment lost 3 bases and the V segment lost 0 bases, leaving 14 bases of the junction unmatched. The CDR3 is 19 amino acids. Germline V gene data show CDR1 as MGHRA and CDR2 as YSYEKL. The CDR3 reads CASSQEGPVAGGLTDTQYF. CDR3 in DNA: TGCGCCAGCAGCCAAGAGGGCCCAGTGGCAGGGGGCCTGACAGATACGCAGTATTTT.

The chain recombines TRBV3-1 (or the pseudogene TRBV3-2) with TRBJ2-7, with 8 bases lining up with TRBD2. CDR3 length: 14 amino acids. Germline-derived CDR1 and CDR2 are LGHDT and YNNKEL (reference sequence). The V gene end was trimmed by 1 base and the J gene end by 2 bases; junction bases not matched to a gene: 1. The CDR3, as DNA: TGTGCCAGCAGCCAAGTCGGGGGGGCCTACGAGCAGTACTTC. Translation: CASSQVGGAYEQYF.

This sequence joins TRBV3-1 (or the pseudogene TRBV3-2) and TRBJ2-1; 11 positions match TRBD2. CDR3 length: 14 amino acids. CDR1 and CDR2 from the germline V gene are LGHDT and YNNKEL (reference sequence). Trimming at V came to 6 bases and at J to 6 bases, leaving 4 bases not matched to a gene. The CDR3 protein is CASSNSGGANEQFF. The DNA for the CDR3 is TGTGCCAGCAGTAATAGCGGGGGGGCCAATGAGCAGTTCTTC.

This clone was seen a single time. This sequence joins TRBV2 and TRBJ1-5; no definite D call. The CDR3 loop spans 11 amino acids. Germline CDR1 is SNHLY and CDR2 is FYNNEI. V dropped 2 bases and J dropped 11 bases, with 7 bases sitting between them. The CDR3 loop is CASSESRSQHF. CDR3 DNA: TGTGCCAGCAGTGAATCCCGGTCCCAGCATTTT.

The chain uses TRBV14 and TRBJ2-1; 7 positions agree with TRBD1. Per the germline V gene, CDR1 is SGHDN and CDR2 is FVKESK. After removal of 1 base from V and 6 bases from J, the junction contained 6 bases not matched to a gene. The CDR3 totals 15 residues. The CDR3 DNA sequence: TGTGCCAGCAGCCAAGTGACAGGGTGGTTCAATGAGCAGTTCTTC. This codes for CASSQVTGWFNEQFF.

This clone was observed once. CDR3 DNA sequence: TGTGCCAGCAGCCAAGGGGGGGTTTTCTACAATGAGCAGTTCTTC. This translates into CASSQGGVFYNEQFF. This chain links TRBV3-1 (or the pseudogene TRBV3-2) with TRBJ2-1, with D tentatively TRBD2 (6 bases). V was cut by 1 base and J by 3 bases, with 10 bases left in between. CDR3 length: 15 residues. The germline V gene has CDR1 LGHDT and CDR2 YNNKEL (reference sequence).

The rearrangement links TRBV9 to TRBJ1-2; D is undetermined. V was shortened by 0 bases and J by 7 bases, with 16 bases between the two germline ends. CDR1 and CDR2 (germline): SGDLS, YYNGEE. This CDR3 region has 15 residues. The CDR3 nucleotides are TGTGCCAGCAGCGTAGCTACGGGAGGGCAGTTTGGCTACACCTTC. This encodes CASSVATGGQFGYTF.

The CDR3 region is CASSKFRGGGTEAFF. DNA of the CDR3: TGTGCCAGTAGTAAATTCAGGGGTGGAGGCACTGAAGCTTTCTTT. The chain uses TRBV19 and TRBJ1-1; TRBD1 is a possible D gene (6 bases). This CDR3 region has 15 residues. The ends were cut back, 4 bases at V and 4 bases at J, with 16 bases in the middle. CDR1 is LNHDA, CDR2 SQIVND, per germline (reference sequence). Drawing the rest from reference TRBV19 and TRBJ1-1, the complete variable domain is DGGITQSPKYLFRKEGQNVTLSCEQNLNHDAMYWYRQDPGQGLRLIYYSQIVNDFQKGDIAEGYSVSREKKESFPLTVTSAQKNPTAFYLCASSKFRGGGTEAFFGQGTRLTVV.

This chain links TRBV12-3 or TRBV12-4 with TRBJ2-7; D is uncertain. The CDR3 runs to 13 residues. The germline V and J ends were trimmed by 1 base and 2 bases, with 6 bases remaining between them. For the CDR3, the DNA is TGTGCCAGCAGTTTAGGTGTAGCCTACGAGCAGTACTTC. Protein product: CASSLGVAYEQYF.

The chain combines TRBV2 with TRBJ1-1; 8 bases fit TRBD1. This CDR3 is 14 amino acids long. V lost 5 bases and J lost 5; bases outside the gene matches: 7. Germline-derived CDR1 and CDR2 are SNHLY and FYNNEI. CDR3 sequence (DNA): TGTGCCAGCAGTCGGACAGGGCAACTAACTGAAGCTTTCTTT. It specifies CASSRTGQLTEAFF.